This T cell receptor (beta chain) stems from a study of metastatic and nonmetastatic thyroid tumors. General observations from the study: Significantly higher TCR beta diversity was reportedly seen in malignant thyroid tumors than benign nodules, in blood and tumor.

As processed by the authors: In papillary thyroid cancer, a distant-metastasis classifier was built using CDR3 differences across clinicopathological groups. TCRdb re-called the PCR reads with MiXCR. TCRdb's processing, not the authors' own work, is the source of the V and J calls. Of tens of thousands of clones in the sample, around 25% were seen once. Every patient underwent thyroid surgery untreated. Germline lookup yields CDR1 SEHNR and CDR2 FQNEAQ (reference sequence). This CDR3 is built from 14 residues. As regards this clone: The antigen is unknown. The germline gene is not matched at one end of the junction; a read error may be the cause.

The sequencing input was tumor tissue. The chain recombines TRBV7-9 with TRBJ2-1; TRBD1 is a possible D gene (6 bases). This clonotype was obtained from a male donor with papillary thyroid cancer or a benign thyroid nodule (not recorded which). Some clones in this sample may be carry-over from other donors' samples. CDR3 sequence (DNA): TGTGCCAGCAGATCGGACAGATCCTTCAATGAGCAGTTCTTC. It specifies CASRSDRSFNEQFF.